This T cell receptor (beta chain) was identified during a study of spatial heterogeneity in lung cancer. Specified time point: sample taken at primary tumor resection. Sequencing covered unsorted whole RNA taken from tumor, nontumor lung or frozen PBMC. In the library, each TCR cDNA molecule bore its own unique molecular identifier. TCRdb called the 5' RACE reads again in MiXCR, with one record for every CDR3 protein. The sample yields under 20,000 distinct CDR3 sequences, approximately 5.6% seen once. This clonotype showed up just a few times. Its cognate antigen is unknown. Being off target in a library aimed at alpha chains, this beta chain has a size of little meaning. General study findings and limits: Intratumoral expanded alpha and beta TCR counts were found to track tumor mutation counts.

Germline values: CDR1 SGHKS, CDR2 YYEKEE (reference sequence). V was cut by 0 bases and J by 4 bases, with 2 bases left in between. This CDR3 has 12 residues. This TCR was sampled from a female donor with early-stage non-small cell lung cancer. This sequence joins TRBV5-5 and TRBJ1-5; D not certain. This specimen was lung tumor tissue, taken at surgery. CDR3 protein: CASSLGNQPQHF. The CDR3 nucleotides read TGTGCCAGCAGCTTGGGGAATCAGCCCCAGCATTTT.